This passage covers 8 T cell receptor beta chains from one sample sequenced in a study of T cells after yellow fever vaccination. TCRdb redid the calling of the 5' RACE reads with MiXCR, one entry per CDR3 protein. The data contain around 550,000 distinct CDR3 sequences, approximately 21% of them singletons. The input for sequencing was PBMCs, taken 15 days after the yellow fever booster vaccination. These receptors all stem from a man under 40 who received the YFV17D yellow fever vaccine.

CDR3 amino acids: CASSAGESEQYF. The CDR3 bases are TGTGCCAGCAGTGCAGGGGAGAGCGAGCAGTACTTC. The chain links TRBV25-1 to TRBJ2-7, with D possibly matching TRBD1 (6 bases). The CDR3 consists of 12 residues. Trimming took off 4 bases at V and 6 bases at J, with 10 bases between the two ends. Germline V CDR1 and CDR2: MGHDK, SYGVNS.

The genes are TRBV9 and TRBJ1-6, with D possibly TRBD1 on 5 matching bases. This CDR3 region has 17 residues. Trimming removed 5 bases at V and 7 bases at J, with 22 bases between. Germline loops: CDR1 SGDLS, CDR2 YYNGEE. The CDR3 nucleotides are TGTGCCAGCAGTTATGATTCGGGACCCGTGGCAAATTCACCCCTCCACTTT. Translation: CASSYDSGPVANSPLHF.

This chain uses TRBV20-1 with TRBJ1-5, with D uncertain. This CDR3 spans 15 amino acids. Trimming removed 1 base from V and 5 bases from J, with 15 bases in between. The germline V gene has CDR1 DFQATT and CDR2 SNEGSKA (reference sequence). The CDR3 is CSARARVLWDQPQHF. CDR3 coding DNA: TGCAGTGCTAGAGCCCGGGTCCTATGGGATCAGCCCCAGCATTTT.

This clonotype came up a few times. The genes are TRBV12-3 or TRBV12-4 and TRBJ2-3; tentative D call: TRBD1 (5 bases). Trimming removed 6 bases from V and 4 bases from J, with 8 bases in between. This CDR3 spans 12 amino acids. CDR3 sequence reads: CASRGPPDTQYF. Written as DNA, the CDR3 is TGTGCCAGCAGGGGGCCCCCAGATACGCAGTATTTT.

The V call is TRBV18, the J call TRBJ2-1; 10 positions match TRBD1. The trim removed 3 bases at V and 4 bases at J, leaving 9 bases unmatched. CDR1 KGHSH and CDR2 LQKENI come from the germline V gene. The CDR3 spans 17 residues. In DNA form, the CDR3 reads TGTGCCAGCTCACCCCCCGGGACAGGGGCGTCATACAATGAGCAGTTCTTC. Residues: CASSPPGTGASYNEQFF.

This clonotype turned up a few times. The CDR3, as DNA: TGTGCCAGCAGTTACTCTGGCGCGGGAGCCCCCTACGAGCAGTACTTC. Protein: CASSYSGAGAPYEQYF. The rearrangement joins TRBV6-5 to TRBJ2-7; 7 positions agree with TRBD2. Trimming removed 0 bases from V and 2 bases from J; junction bases left unmatched: 7. This CDR3 is 16 amino acids long. Germline values: CDR1 MNHEY, CDR2 SVGAGI.

The rearrangement joins TRBV29-1 to TRBJ2-2; D is ambiguous. Trimming cost V 4 bases and J 6 bases, with 9 bases left between them. CDR3 length equals 12 residues. The V gene's germline CDR1 is SQVTM and CDR2 ANQGSEA. CDR3 sequence: CSVGAGSGELFF. The CDR3 DNA follows: TGCAGCGTTGGTGCCGGATCCGGGGAGCTGTTTTTT.

J is TRBJ2-1 and V is TRBV12-3 or TRBV12-4; D gene uncertain. The CDR3 sequence is 12 residues long. Trimming cost V 7 bases and J 6 bases, with 10 bases left between them. CDR3 loop: CASNQEPNEQFF. CDR3 sequence (DNA): TGTGCCAGCAATCAGGAACCCAATGAGCAGTTCTTC.